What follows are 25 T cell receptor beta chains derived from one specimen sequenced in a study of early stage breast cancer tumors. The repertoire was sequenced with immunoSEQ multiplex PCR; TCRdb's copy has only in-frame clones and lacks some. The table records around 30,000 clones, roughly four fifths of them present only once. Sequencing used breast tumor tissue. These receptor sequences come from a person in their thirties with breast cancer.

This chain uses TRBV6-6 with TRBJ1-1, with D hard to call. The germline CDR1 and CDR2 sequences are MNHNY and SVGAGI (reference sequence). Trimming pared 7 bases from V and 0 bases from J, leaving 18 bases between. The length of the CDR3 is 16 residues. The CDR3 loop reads CASNEDGTNLNTEAFF. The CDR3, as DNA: TGTGCCAGCAATGAGGACGGCACTAATTTGAACACTGAAGCTTTCTTT.

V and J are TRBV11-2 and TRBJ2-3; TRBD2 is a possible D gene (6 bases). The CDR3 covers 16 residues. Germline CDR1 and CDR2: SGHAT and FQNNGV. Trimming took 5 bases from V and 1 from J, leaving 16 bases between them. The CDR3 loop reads CASSRNSGLRTDTQYF. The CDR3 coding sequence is TGTGCCAGCAGCCGGAATTCGGGACTCCGCACAGATACGCAGTATTTT.

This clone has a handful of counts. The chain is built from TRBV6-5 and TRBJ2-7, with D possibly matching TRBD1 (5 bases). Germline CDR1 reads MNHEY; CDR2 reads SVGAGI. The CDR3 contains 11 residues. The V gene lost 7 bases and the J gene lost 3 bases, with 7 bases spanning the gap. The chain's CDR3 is CASNRGYEQYF. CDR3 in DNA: TGTGCCAGCAATAGGGGCTACGAGCAGTACTTC.

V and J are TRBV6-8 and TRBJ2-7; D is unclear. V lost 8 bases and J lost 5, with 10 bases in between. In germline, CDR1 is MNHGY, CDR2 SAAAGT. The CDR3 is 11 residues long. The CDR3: CASLGFHEQYF. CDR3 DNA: TGTGCCAGCTTGGGTTTCCACGAGCAGTACTTC.

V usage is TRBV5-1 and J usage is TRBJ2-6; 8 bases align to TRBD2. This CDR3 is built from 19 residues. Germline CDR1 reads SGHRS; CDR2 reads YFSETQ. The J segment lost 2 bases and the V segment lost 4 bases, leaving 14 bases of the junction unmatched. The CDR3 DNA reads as TGCGCCAGCAGCATCCGACGGGGGGGCTCTAGTACTGGGGCCAACGTCCTGACTTTC. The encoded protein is CASSIRRGGSSTGANVLTF.

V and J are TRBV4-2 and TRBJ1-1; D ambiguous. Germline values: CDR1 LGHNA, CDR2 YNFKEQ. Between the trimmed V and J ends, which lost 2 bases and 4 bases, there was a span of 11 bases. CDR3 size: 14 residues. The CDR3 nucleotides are TGTGCCAGCAGCCAAACTCATCAAACCACTGAAGCTTTCTTT. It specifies CASSQTHQTTEAFF.

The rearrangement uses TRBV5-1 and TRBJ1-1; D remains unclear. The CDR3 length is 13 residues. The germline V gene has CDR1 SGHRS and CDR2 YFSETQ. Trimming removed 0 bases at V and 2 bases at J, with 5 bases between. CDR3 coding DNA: TGCGCCAGCAGCTTGGCGCGAAACACTGAAGCTTTCTTT. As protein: CASSLARNTEAFF.

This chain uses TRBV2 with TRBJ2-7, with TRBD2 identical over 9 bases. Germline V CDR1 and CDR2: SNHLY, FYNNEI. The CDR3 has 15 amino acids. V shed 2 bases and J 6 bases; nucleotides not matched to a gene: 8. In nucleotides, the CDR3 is TGTGCCAGCAGTGAATATCCTAGCGGGACTGGCGAGCAGTACTTC. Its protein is CASSEYPSGTGEQYF.

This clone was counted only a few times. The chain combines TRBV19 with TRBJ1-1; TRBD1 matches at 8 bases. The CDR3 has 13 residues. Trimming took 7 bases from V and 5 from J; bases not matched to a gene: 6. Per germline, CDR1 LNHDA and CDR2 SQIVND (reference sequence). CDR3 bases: TGTGCCAGTAAACACAGGGGGGGGACTGAAGCTTTCTTT. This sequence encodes CASKHRGGTEAFF.

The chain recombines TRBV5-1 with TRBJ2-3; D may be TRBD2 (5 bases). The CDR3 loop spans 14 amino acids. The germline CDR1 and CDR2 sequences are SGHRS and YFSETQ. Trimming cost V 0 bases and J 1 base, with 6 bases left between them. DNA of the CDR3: TGCGCCAGCAGCTTGGAGGGAGGCACAGATACGCAGTATTTT. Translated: CASSLEGGTDTQYF.

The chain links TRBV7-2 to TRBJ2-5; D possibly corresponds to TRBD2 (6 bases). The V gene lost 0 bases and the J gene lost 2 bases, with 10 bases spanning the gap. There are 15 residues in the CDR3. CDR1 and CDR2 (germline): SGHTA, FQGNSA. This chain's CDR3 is CASSLAWDLQETQYF. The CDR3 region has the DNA TGTGCCAGCAGCTTAGCCTGGGACTTACAAGAGACCCAGTACTTC.

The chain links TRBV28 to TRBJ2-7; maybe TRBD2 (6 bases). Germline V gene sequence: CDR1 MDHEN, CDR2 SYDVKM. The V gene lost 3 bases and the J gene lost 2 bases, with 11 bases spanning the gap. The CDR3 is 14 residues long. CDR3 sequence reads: CASSFGGSAYEQYF. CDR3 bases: TGTGCCAGCAGTTTTGGGGGGAGCGCCTACGAGCAGTACTTC.

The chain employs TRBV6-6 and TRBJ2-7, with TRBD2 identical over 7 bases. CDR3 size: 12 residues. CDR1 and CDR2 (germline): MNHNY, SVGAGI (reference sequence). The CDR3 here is CASGAGLYEQYF. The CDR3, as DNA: TGTGCAAGTGGAGCGGGGCTGTACGAGCAGTACTTC.

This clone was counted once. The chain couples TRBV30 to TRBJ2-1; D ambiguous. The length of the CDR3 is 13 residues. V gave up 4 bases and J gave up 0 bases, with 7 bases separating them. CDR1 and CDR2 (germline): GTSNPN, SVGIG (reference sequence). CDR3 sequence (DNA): TGTGCCTGGACACGAAGCTCCTACAATGAGCAGTTCTTC. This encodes CAWTRSSYNEQFF.

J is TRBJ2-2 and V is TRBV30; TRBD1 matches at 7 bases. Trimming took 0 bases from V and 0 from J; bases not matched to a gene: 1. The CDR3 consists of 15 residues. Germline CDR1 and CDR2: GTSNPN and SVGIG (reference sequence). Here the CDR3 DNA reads TGTGCCTGGAGTGTAGGGACAGCGAACACCGGGGAGCTGTTTTTT. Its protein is CAWSVGTANTGELFF.

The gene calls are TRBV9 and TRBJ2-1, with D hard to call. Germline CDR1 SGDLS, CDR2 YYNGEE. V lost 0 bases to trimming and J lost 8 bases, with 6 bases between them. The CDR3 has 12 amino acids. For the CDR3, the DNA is TGTGCCAGCAGCGTAGCTGAGTATGAGCAGTTCTTC. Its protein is CASSVAEYEQFF.

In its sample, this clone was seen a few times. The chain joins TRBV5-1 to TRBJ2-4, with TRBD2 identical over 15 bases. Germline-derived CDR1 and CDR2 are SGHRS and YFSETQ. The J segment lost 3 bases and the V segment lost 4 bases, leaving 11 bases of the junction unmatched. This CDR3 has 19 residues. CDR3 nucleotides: TGCGCCAGCAGCGGAAATCCGGGACTAGCGGGAGGAGACAAAAACATTCAGTACTTC. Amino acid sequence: CASSGNPGLAGGDKNIQYF.

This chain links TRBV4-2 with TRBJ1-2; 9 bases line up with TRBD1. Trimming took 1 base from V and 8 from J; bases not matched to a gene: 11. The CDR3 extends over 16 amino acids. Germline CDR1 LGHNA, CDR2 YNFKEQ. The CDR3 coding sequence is TGTGCCAGCAGCCAAGCTCTGACAGGACAGGGGAACGGCTACACCTTC. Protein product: CASSQALTGQGNGYTF.

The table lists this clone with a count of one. CDR3 loop: CAWSYTVGNSPLHF. Here the CDR3 DNA reads TGTGCCTGGAGTTACACAGTAGGGAATTCACCCCTCCACTTT. The genes are TRBV30 and TRBJ1-6; D gene unclear. Germline CDR1 GTSNPN, CDR2 SVGIG (reference sequence). The CDR3 runs 14 residues. Trimming took off 2 bases at V and 7 bases at J, with 12 bases between the two ends. The complete variable domain, with remaining parts taken from reference TRBV30 and TRBJ1-6, reads SQTIHQWPATLVQPVGSPLSLECTVEGTSNPNLYWYRQAAGRGLQLLFYSVGIGQISSEVPQNLSASRPQDRQFILSSKKLLLSDSGFYLCAWSYTVGNSPLHFGNGTRLTVT.

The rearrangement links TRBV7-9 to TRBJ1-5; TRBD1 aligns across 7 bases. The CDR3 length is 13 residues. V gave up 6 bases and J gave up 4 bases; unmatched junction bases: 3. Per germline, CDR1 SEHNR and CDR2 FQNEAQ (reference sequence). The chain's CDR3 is CASSLQGNQPQHF. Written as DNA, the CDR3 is TGTGCCAGCAGTTTACAGGGGAATCAGCCCCAGCATTTT.

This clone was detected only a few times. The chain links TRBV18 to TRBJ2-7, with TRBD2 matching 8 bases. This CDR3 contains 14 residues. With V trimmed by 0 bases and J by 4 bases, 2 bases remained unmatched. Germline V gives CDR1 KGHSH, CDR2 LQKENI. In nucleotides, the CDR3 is TGTGCCAGCTCACCACCTGCTAGCGGGTACGAGCAGTACTTC. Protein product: CASSPPASGYEQYF.

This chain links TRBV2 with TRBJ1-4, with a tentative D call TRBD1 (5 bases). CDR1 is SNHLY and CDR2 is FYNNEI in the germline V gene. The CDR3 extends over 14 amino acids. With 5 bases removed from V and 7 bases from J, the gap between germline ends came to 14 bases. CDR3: CASSPDMTSEKLFF. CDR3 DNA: TGTGCCAGCAGTCCGGACATGACCTCTGAAAAACTGTTTTTT.

The CDR3, as DNA: TGTGCCAGCAACAGAAAGACCAGACAGGATTACAATGAGCAGTTCTTC. Its translation is CASNRKTRQDYNEQFF. The chain is built from TRBV9 and TRBJ2-1; D is perhaps TRBD1 (6 bases). The CDR3 totals 16 residues. V lost 6 bases and J 4 bases, leaving 20 bases between the germline ends. CDR1 is SGDLS and CDR2 is YYNGEE in the germline V gene. Combining the CDR3 with reference TRBV9 and TRBJ2-1 gives the whole variable domain DSGVTQTPKHLITATGQRVTLRCSPRSGDLSVYWYQQSLDQGLQFLIQYYNGEERAKGNILERFSAQQFPDLHSELNLSSLELGDSALYFCASNRKTRQDYNEQFFGPGTRLTVL.

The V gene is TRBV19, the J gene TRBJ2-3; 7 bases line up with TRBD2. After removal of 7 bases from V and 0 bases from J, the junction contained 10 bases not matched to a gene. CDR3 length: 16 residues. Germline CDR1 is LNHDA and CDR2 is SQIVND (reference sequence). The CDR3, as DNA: TGTGCCAGTACCCTCGGCAGCGGGATGAGCACAGATACGCAGTATTTT. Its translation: CASTLGSGMSTDTQYF.

The CDR3: CASSIQGLGAGELFF. For the CDR3, the DNA is TGTGCCAGTAGTATTCAGGGGCTGGGTGCCGGGGAGCTGTTTTTT. V is TRBV19 and J is TRBJ2-2, with D maybe TRBD1 (6 bases). This CDR3 contains 15 residues. V gave up 3 bases and J gave up 6 bases, with 14 bases separating them. CDR1 and CDR2 from the germline V gene are LNHDA and SQIVND (reference sequence).